The T cell receptor beta chain under discussion was sequenced for a study of blood T cell repertoires in COVID-19. Study details: Researchers got acute and convalescent COVID-19 samples from the United States, Italy and Spain. The cDNA or gDNA used as material had been derived from T cells, B-cell-depleted T cells, or PBMCs.

The CDR3 consists of 15 residues. V was pared by 6 bases and J by 5 bases, with 9 bases of the junction left unmatched. From germline, CDR1 is MNHEY and CDR2 SVGAGI. Generated by immunoSEQ multiplex PCR, the TCRdb table keeps only in-frame clones and is missing some. Among about 160,000 clones, around 84% were seen once, and the ten largest hold 2.2%. This chain connects TRBV6-5 to TRBJ2-5, with TRBD1 matching over 10 bases. The receptor was isolated from a man in his 70s with acute or convalescent COVID-19. The sequenced sample was peripheral blood. For the CDR3, the DNA is TGTGCCAGCAGATCGACCTGGACAGGGGGGGAGACCCAGTACTTC. This encodes CASRSTWTGGETQYF.